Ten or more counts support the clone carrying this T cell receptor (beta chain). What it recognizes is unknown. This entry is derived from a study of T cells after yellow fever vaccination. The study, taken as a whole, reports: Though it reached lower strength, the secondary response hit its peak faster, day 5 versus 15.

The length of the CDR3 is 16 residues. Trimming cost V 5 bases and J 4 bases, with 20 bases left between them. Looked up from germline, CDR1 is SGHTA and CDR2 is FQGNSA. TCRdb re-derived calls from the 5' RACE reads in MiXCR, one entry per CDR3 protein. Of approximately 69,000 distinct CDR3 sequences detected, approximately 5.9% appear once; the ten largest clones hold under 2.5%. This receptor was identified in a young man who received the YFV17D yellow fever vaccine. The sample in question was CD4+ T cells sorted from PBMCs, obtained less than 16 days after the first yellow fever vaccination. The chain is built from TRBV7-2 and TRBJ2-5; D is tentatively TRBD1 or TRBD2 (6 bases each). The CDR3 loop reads CASSRRTGRQGETQYF. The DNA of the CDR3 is TGTGCCAGCAGCCGCAGAACAGGGAGGCAGGGAGAGACCCAGTACTTC.